This T cell receptor (beta chain) stems from a study of cytomegalovirus exposure and HLA in healthy donors. Study as a whole: Previous work identified roughly 120 million unique TCR beta sequences from 200 million or so T cells. Whole-study findings and limits: In a later analysis, V- and J-gene trimming of beta chains associated with a DCLRE1C missense variant, replicated independently.

The PCR made use of 60 Vbeta and 13 Jbeta primers. Method: immunoSEQ multiplex PCR; TCRdb's copy keeps in-frame clones and lacks some. This table has about 180,000 clones, about four fifths appearing once. J was trimmed by 3 bases and V by 1 base; bases with no gene match: 9. There are 16 residues in the CDR3. CDR1 is GTSNPN, CDR2 SVGIG, per germline (reference sequence). Each donor was nominally healthy when sampled (though unrecorded immune exposures were likely). About this clone: Antigen: not known.

The clonotype comes from a woman in her 30s in good health and CMV-seronegative. The chain has TRBV30 and TRBJ1-2, with TRBD1 matching 9 bases. The specimen was PBMCs. CDR3 sequence (DNA): TGTGCCTGGAGTGCCTCATCCGGGACAGGGTACTATGGCTACACCTTC. Translated, it gives CAWSASSGTGYYGYTF.